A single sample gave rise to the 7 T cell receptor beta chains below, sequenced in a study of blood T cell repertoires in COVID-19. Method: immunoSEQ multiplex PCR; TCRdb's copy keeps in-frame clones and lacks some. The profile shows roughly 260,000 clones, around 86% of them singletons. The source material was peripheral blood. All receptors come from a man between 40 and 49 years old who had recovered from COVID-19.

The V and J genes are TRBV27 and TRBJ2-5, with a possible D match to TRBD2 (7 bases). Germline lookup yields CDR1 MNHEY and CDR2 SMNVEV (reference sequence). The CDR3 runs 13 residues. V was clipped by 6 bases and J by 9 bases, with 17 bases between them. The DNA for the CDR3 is TGTGCCAGCAGGAGAGGGGGGGCGGGGGCCCAGTACTTC. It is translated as CASRRGGAGAQYF.

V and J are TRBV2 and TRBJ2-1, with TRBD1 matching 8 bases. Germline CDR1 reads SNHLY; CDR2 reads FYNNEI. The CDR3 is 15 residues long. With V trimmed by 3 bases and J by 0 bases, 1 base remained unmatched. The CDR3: CASSDRGRSYNEQFF. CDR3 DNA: TGTGCCAGCAGTGACAGGGGGCGCTCCTACAATGAGCAGTTCTTC.

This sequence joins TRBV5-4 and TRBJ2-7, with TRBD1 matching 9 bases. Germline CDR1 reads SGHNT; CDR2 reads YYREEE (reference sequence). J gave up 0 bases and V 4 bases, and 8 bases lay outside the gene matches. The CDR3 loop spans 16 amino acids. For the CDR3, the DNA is TGTGCCAGCAGCCCTGGGACAGGGACAAGCTCCTACGAGCAGTACTTC. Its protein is CASSPGTGTSSYEQYF. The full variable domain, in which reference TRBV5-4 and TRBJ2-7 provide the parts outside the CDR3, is ETGVTQSPTHLIKTRGQQVTLRCSSQSGHNTVSWYQQALGQGPQFIFQYYREEENGRGNFPPRFSGLQFPNYSSELNVNALELDDSALYLCASSPGTGTSSYEQYFGPGTRLTVT.

The CDR3 protein is CSVPKDRGLRETQYF. Written as DNA, the CDR3 is TGCAGCGTCCCTAAAGACAGGGGCTTGAGGGAGACCCAGTACTTC. The genes are TRBV29-1 and TRBJ2-5; 8 bases map to TRBD1. The CDR3 has 15 amino acids. The trim removed 6 bases at V and 5 bases at J, leaving 14 bases unmatched. Germline V CDR1 and CDR2: SQVTM, ANQGSEA.

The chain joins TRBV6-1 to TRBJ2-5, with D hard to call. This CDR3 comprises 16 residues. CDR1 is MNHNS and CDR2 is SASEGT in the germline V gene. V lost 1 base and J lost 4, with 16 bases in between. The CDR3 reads CASSEGAALKAETQYF. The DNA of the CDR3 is TGTGCCAGCAGTGAAGGGGCAGCCCTGAAGGCAGAGACCCAGTACTTC.

CDR3 nucleotides: TGTGCCAGCAGTGATAGCGGTTACGAGCAGTACTTC. It translates to CASSDSGYEQYF. This chain links TRBV6-1 with TRBJ2-7; D perhaps matches TRBD2 (6 bases). Germline CDR1 and CDR2: MNHNS and SASEGT. The V and J ends lost 3 bases and 4 bases respectively, with 7 bases between them. This CDR3 has 12 amino acids.

The CDR3 DNA reads as TGTGCCAGCTCACCATTTGGACAGCCGAACTACGAGCAGTACTTC. Protein: CASSPFGQPNYEQYF. The V gene is TRBV18, the J gene TRBJ2-7; possible D gene TRBD1, 6 bases. Trimming pared 2 bases from V and 3 bases from J, leaving 14 bases between. The germline CDR1 and CDR2 sequences are KGHSH and LQKENI. The CDR3 has 15 amino acids. Filled out from reference TRBV18 and TRBJ2-7, the complete variable domain reads NAGVMQNPRHLVRRRGQEARLRCSPMKGHSHVYWYRQLPEEGLKFMVYLQKENIIDESGMPKERFSAEFPKEGPSILRIQQVVRGDSAAYFCASSPFGQPNYEQYFGPGTRLTVT.